A selection of T cell receptor beta chains follows, all from one sample in a study of cytomegalovirus exposure and HLA in healthy donors. Assay: immunoSEQ multiplex PCR; the TCRdb copy retains only in-frame clones and omits some. The table lists approximately 46,000 clones, with over 7% in the top ten. The sample was PBMCs. All receptors come from a male donor in good health and CMV-seronegative. Each CDR3 is given with its conserved first and last residue. The D gene is left open where the match is weak. Clone size is stated in some rows and not others, as once, few, many or a class when expanded.

V gene	J gene	clone size	D gene	CDR3 DNA	CDR3 protein
TRBV27	TRBJ1-2	NA	TRBD1	TGTGCCAGCAGTATCCGAGTGGACAGGCCTTATGGCTACACCTTC	CASSIRVDRPYGYTF
TRBV29-1	TRBJ1-1	NA	TRBD1	TGCAGCGTAGTACCGACAGGGGGCGACGCTGAAGCTTTCTTT	CSVVPTGGDAEAFF
TRBV4-1	TRBJ2-5	NA	NA	TGCGCCAGCAGCCAAGGCAGATTCCAAGAGACCCAGTACTTC	CASSQGRFQETQYF
TRBV9	TRBJ1-5	NA	NA	TGTGCCAGCAGCGAGGGGGAGGGCGTAAATCAGCCCCAGCATTTT	CASSEGEGVNQPQHF
TRBV6-5	TRBJ1-2	NA	TRBD1	TGTGCCAGCAGTTACGGAAACAGGGGGTTCTATGGCTACACCTTC	CASSYGNRGFYGYTF
TRBV5-5	TRBJ2-7	NA	TRBD1	TGTGCCAGCAGCGCCCGGGACAGGGCCCCAGGGCAGTACTTC	CASSARDRAPGQYF
TRBV11-2	TRBJ2-3	NA	TRBD1	TGTGCCAGCAGTTTAGACGGGACAGACACAGATACGCAGTATTTT	CASSLDGTDTDTQYF
TRBV27	TRBJ1-1	NA	NA	TGTGCCAGCCTTGGGACGGATCGGGGGACTGAAGCTTTCTTT	CASLGTDRGTEAFF
TRBV10-3	TRBJ1-5	NA	NA	TGTGCCATCAGTGACAGGAATCGGCCCCAGCATTTT	CAISDRNRPQHF
TRBV6-5	TRBJ2-5	NA	NA	TGTGCCAGCAGTAGGGGGGGAACCCAGTACTTC	CASSRGGTQYF
TRBV6-6	TRBJ1-2	NA	NA	TGTGCCAGCAGAACTACGGATGGCTACACCTTC	CASRTTDGYTF
TRBV6-1	TRBJ1-4	NA	NA	TGTGCCAGCAGTGATAATAGTCTTAATGAAAAACTGTTTTTT	CASSDNSLNEKLFF
TRBV20-1	TRBJ2-1	NA	NA	TGCAGTGCTAGGGGCGGGAATGAGCAGTTCTTC	CSARGGNEQFF
TRBV5-4	TRBJ2-5	NA	TRBD2	TGTGCCAGCAGCCTCGGGACTAGCGGGAGGGGAGAGACCCAGTACTTC	CASSLGTSGRGETQYF
TRBV29-1	TRBJ1-2	NA	NA	TGCAGCGTTGGGAGGGCCGGAAGCTATGGCTACACCTTC	CSVGRAGSYGYTF
TRBV6-1	TRBJ1-5	NA	NA	TGTGCCAGCAGTGTCGAGACAGGATATCAGCCCCAGCATTTT	CASSVETGYQPQHF
TRBV5-4	TRBJ1-2	NA	TRBD1	TGTGCCAGCAGGCCTACAGGGGTGGCCTATGGCTACACCTTC	CASRPTGVAYGYTF
TRBV30	TRBJ2-2	NA	NA	TGTGCCTGGAGCCGCTTAGGGGTCGGGGAGCTGTTTTTT	CAWSRLGVGELFF
TRBV7-2	TRBJ1-1	NA	NA	TGTGCCAGCAGCTTAGCGCATCGGGGGACCACTGAAGCTTTCTTT	CASSLAHRGTTEAFF
TRBV9	TRBJ2-3	NA	TRBD2	TGTGCCAGCAGCTCGCGACTAGCGGGAGGCCACACAGATACGCAGTATTTT	CASSSRLAGGHTDTQYF
TRBV2	TRBJ1-4	medium-sized	TRBD1	TGTGCCAGCAGTCGGGACAGGGGTACCGAAAAACTGTTTTTT	CASSRDRGTEKLFF
TRBV29-1	TRBJ2-3	NA	NA	TGCAGCGTCCCCCACCAGTACACAGATACGCAGTATTTT	CSVPHQYTDTQYF
TRBV5-5	TRBJ1-2	NA	TRBD1	TGTGCCAGCACTAACAGGGGCCGCTTAGCTAACTATGGCTACACCTTC	CASTNRGRLANYGYTF
TRBV2	TRBJ2-1	NA	TRBD2	TGTGCCAGCAGTGAGCTAGCGGGAGAGGATGAGCAGTTCTTC	CASSELAGEDEQFF
TRBV5-1	TRBJ2-7	NA	TRBD1	TGCGCCAGCAGCCCGGGGACAGCCTACGAGCAGTACTTC	CASSPGTAYEQYF
TRBV19	TRBJ1-2	NA	NA	TGTGCCAGTAGTATGGAGCAGGGCGACTATGGCTACACCTTC	CASSMEQGDYGYTF